These T cell receptor beta chains were read from a single sample in a study of early T cells in non-severe SARS-CoV-2 infection. TCRdb analysed the 5' RACE reads with MiXCR anew, one entry per CDR3 protein. The table records roughly 67,000 distinct CDR3 sequences, 10% to 15% of them present only once. Sequenced input: whole blood. The receptors derive from an adult who was a healthcare worker with PCR-confirmed SARS-CoV-2 infection or an uninfected control (not recorded which). Both conserved end residues are part of each CDR3. D genes are given only for firm matches. A clone size is listed for some rows: how often the clone was seen (once, few, many), or a class if it is expanded.

j_call | v_call | d_call | clone_size | cdr3_aa | cdr3_nt
TRBJ2-5 | TRBV9 | . | few | CASSAYLGTPQETQYF | TGTGCCAGCAGCGCTTATCTCGGGACACCCCAAGAGACCCAGTACTTC
TRBJ2-1 | TRBV5-1 | TRBD2 | . | CASNRRLGLAGANEQFF | TGCGCCAGCAACCGGCGCCTAGGACTAGCGGGGGCTAATGAGCAGTTCTTC
TRBJ2-3 | TRBV6-5 | TRBD2 | many | CASSDGGAGTQYF | TGTGCCAGCAGCGACGGGGGGGCTGGTACGCAGTATTTT
TRBJ1-1 | TRBV28 | . | . | CASTTPTSEAFF | TGTGCCAGCACAACTCCGACAAGTGAAGCTTTCTTT
TRBJ2-3 | TRBV5-1 | . | many | CASSLSIARATSTDTQYF | TGCGCCAGCAGCTTGAGTATTGCGCGAGCCACTAGCACAGATACGCAGTATTTT
TRBJ1-1 | TRBV9 | . | . | CASSVGGDLMNTEAFF | TGTGCCAGCAGCGTAGGTGGGGACCTCATGAACACTGAAGCTTTCTTT
TRBJ1-1 | TRBV6-2/TRBV6-3 | . | . | CASRGWTEAFF | TGTGCCAGCCGAGGTTGGACTGAAGCTTTCTTT
TRBJ2-1 | TRBV6-2/TRBV6-3 | . | many | CASSPGRVGTYNEQFF | TGTGCCAGCAGTCCCGGCCGCGTGGGAACATACAATGAGCAGTTCTTC
TRBJ2-2 | TRBV2 | . | . | CASRQMPGRTGELFF | TGTGCCAGCAGACAGATGCCAGGGCGGACCGGGGAGCTGTTTTTT
TRBJ2-7 | TRBV29-1 | . | many | CSVVWGVQGEQYF | TGCAGCGTTGTCTGGGGAGTTCAGGGCGAGCAGTACTTC
TRBJ2-7 | TRBV7-2 | TRBD1 | . | CASSLVILGDSLSYEQYF | TGTGCCAGCAGCTTAGTCATCTTGGGGGACAGCCTCTCCTACGAGCAGTACTTC
TRBJ1-2 | TRBV25-1 | . | . | CASPGHCGYGYTF | TGTGCCAGCCCGGGACACTGCGGATATGGCTACACCTTC
TRBJ2-5 | TRBV19 | . | . | CASSIMAGAGETQYF | TGTGCCAGTAGTATAATGGCGGGGGCCGGAGAGACCCAGTACTTC
TRBJ2-1 | TRBV7-2 | . | . | CASTPPVGGAGEQFF | TGTGCCAGCACCCCTCCCGTGGGGGGAGCGGGTGAGCAGTTCTTC
TRBJ2-7 | TRBV3-1 | . | few | CASSRQGVSYEQYF | TGTGCCAGCAGTCGTCAGGGAGTCTCCTACGAGCAGTACTTC
TRBJ1-2 | TRBV7-9 | TRBD1 | many | CASSPRDSPLGYGYTF | TGTGCCAGCAGCCCGAGGGACAGTCCTTTAGGCTATGGCTACACCTTC
TRBJ1-1 | TRBV6-5 | . | few | CASSYGGQGLSEAFF | TGTGCCAGCAGTTACGGGGGGCAGGGCCTCTCTGAAGCTTTCTTT
TRBJ2-7 | TRBV5-7 | TRBD2 | many | CASSPKRGTSYEQYF | TGTGCCAGCAGCCCAAAGCGGGGGACCTCCTACGAGCAGTACTTC
TRBJ1-1 | TRBV3-1 | . | many | CASSHGQYTEAFF | TGTGCCAGCAGCCATGGTCAGTACACTGAAGCTTTCTTT
TRBJ2-1 | TRBV9 | . | many | CASSPRADAYNEQFF | TGTGCCAGCAGCCCGAGGGCGGATGCCTACAATGAGCAGTTCTTC
TRBJ1-5 | TRBV20-1 | . | . | CSARVGEGNQPQHF | TGCAGTGCTAGAGTAGGGGAGGGCAATCAGCCCCAGCATTTT
TRBJ1-1 | TRBV29-1 | TRBD1 | . | CSVARGLNEAFF | TGCAGCGTTGCCAGGGGGCTGAATGAAGCTTTCTTT
TRBJ1-3 | TRBV30 | . | many | CAWSVVSGNTIYF | TGTGCCTGGAGTGTCGTCTCTGGAAACACCATATATTTT
TRBJ1-6 | TRBV7-2 | . | many | CASSLFVQRALHF | TGTGCCAGCAGCTTATTCGTCCAACGCGCCCTCCACTTT
TRBJ1-5 | TRBV7-2 | . | few | CASSLDPLNQPQHF | TGTGCCAGCAGCTTGGATCCCCTCAATCAGCCCCAGCATTTT
TRBJ2-2 | TRBV19 | TRBD1 | few | CASGRTGNTGELFF | TGTGCCAGCGGCCGGACAGGCAACACCGGGGAGCTGTTTTTT
TRBJ1-2 | TRBV30 | . | . | CAWNRVGNYGYTF | TGTGCCTGGAATCGAGTTGGAAACTATGGCTACACCTTC
TRBJ2-1 | TRBV29-1 | . | few | CSSKGDGNEQFF | TGCTCTTCCAAGGGGGACGGGAATGAGCAGTTCTTC
TRBJ1-6 | TRBV12-5 | . | . | CASGLVDGGRDSPLHF | TGTGCTAGTGGTTTGGTCGACGGGGGTAGGGATTCACCCCTCCACTTT
TRBJ2-2 | TRBV5-4 | TRBD1 | . | CASSPTGGFSRRELFF | TGTGCCAGCAGCCCCACAGGGGGTTTCAGTCGCCGGGAGCTGTTTTTT
TRBJ2-5 | TRBV2 | . | few | CASSPRETQYF | TGTGCCAGCAGCCCCCGTGAGACCCAGTACTTC
TRBJ2-5 | TRBV12-3/TRBV12-4 | . | many | CASNAVFGTQYF | TGTGCCAGCAATGCGGTGTTTGGGACCCAGTACTTC
TRBJ2-7 | TRBV10-3 | . | . | CAISRAYEQYF | TGTGCCATCAGTCGAGCCTACGAGCAGTACTTC
TRBJ2-1 | TRBV7-6 | . | few | CASSPGGYEQFF | TGTGCCAGCAGCCCAGGGGGGTATGAGCAGTTCTTC
TRBJ2-6 | TRBV19 | . | . | CASSIVSGANVLTF | TGTGCCAGTAGTATAGTGTCTGGTGCCAACGTCCTGACTTTC
TRBJ1-1 | TRBV20-1 | . | many | CSAFTPDRNTEAFF | TGCAGTGCTTTCACGCCTGACCGGAACACTGAAGCTTTCTTT
TRBJ2-3 | TRBV25-1 | TRBD1 | . | CASTLGGWGQGPDTQYF | TGTGCCAGCACCCTCGGAGGATGGGGACAGGGGCCAGATACGCAGTATTTT
TRBJ2-1 | TRBV5-4 | . | . | CASSWEAVTYNEQFF | TGTGCCAGCAGCTGGGAAGCGGTTACCTACAATGAGCAGTTCTTC
TRBJ2-7 | TRBV9 | . | few | CASSVEGSSYEQYF | TGTGCCAGCAGCGTAGAGGGGAGCTCCTACGAGCAGTACTTC
TRBJ2-3 | TRBV7-2 | . | many | CASSPGSTDTQYF | TGTGCCAGCAGCCCGGGGAGCACAGATACGCAGTATTTT
TRBJ2-3 | TRBV5-4 | TRBD1 | many | CASTKPGQKTDTQYF | TGTGCCAGCACCAAACCGGGACAGAAGACAGATACGCAGTATTTT
TRBJ1-2 | TRBV29-1 | . | few | CSVVGGNSGYTF | TGCAGCGTTGTAGGGGGGAATAGTGGCTACACCTTC
TRBJ1-2 | TRBV5-8 | TRBD1 | few | CASSQVTAGGRYGYTF | TGTGCCAGCAGCCAGGTTACTGCAGGGGGCCGGTATGGCTACACCTTC
TRBJ2-3 | TRBV20-1 | TRBD2 | . | CSAALAGVDTQYF | TGCAGTGCTGCCCTAGCGGGTGTAGATACGCAGTATTTT
TRBJ2-5 | TRBV7-8 | . | few | CASSYGHPIQETQYF | TGTGCCAGCAGCTACGGACATCCGATTCAAGAGACCCAGTACTTC
TRBJ2-1 | TRBV20-1 | TRBD2 | many | CSARTSGNNEQFF | TGCAGTGCACGGACTAGCGGGAACAATGAGCAGTTCTTC
TRBJ1-4 | TRBV29-1 | . | few | CSVDRTGTNEKLFF | TGCAGCGTTGACAGGACGGGAACTAATGAAAAACTGTTTTTT
TRBJ1-5 | TRBV15 | . | . | CATSRGQYNQPQHF | TGTGCCACCAGCAGAGGACAGTACAATCAGCCCCAGCATTTT
TRBJ2-1 | TRBV7-9 | . | few | CASSLVGTEQFF | TGTGCCAGCAGCTTAGTGGGGACAGAGCAGTTCTTC
TRBJ1-6 | TRBV6-5 | . | many | CASSYSADVNSPLHF | TGTGCCAGCAGTTACTCGGCGGATGTGAATTCACCCCTCCACTTT
TRBJ2-4 | TRBV10-3 | . | few | CAIRETGEGNIQYF | TGTGCCATCAGAGAAACAGGAGAGGGAAACATTCAGTACTTC
TRBJ2-2 | TRBV7-2 | . | medium-sized | CASSSVLAGELFF | TGTGCCAGCAGTAGCGTTCTGGCTGGGGAGCTGTTTTTT
TRBJ2-7 | TRBV29-1 | TRBD1 | medium-sized | CSARRQGYEQYF | TGCAGCGCTAGAAGACAGGGCTACGAGCAGTACTTC
TRBJ1-2 | TRBV6-5 | TRBD1 | many | CASRGQQRGYTF | TGTGCCAGCAGGGGACAGCAACGCGGCTACACCTTC
TRBJ2-1 | TRBV4-1 | TRBD1 | few | CASSWGTGTFDEQFF | TGCGCCAGCAGCTGGGGGACAGGCACTTTCGACGAGCAGTTCTTC
TRBJ2-3 | TRBV11-2 | TRBD2 | many | CASSFSGGAPDTQYF | TGTGCCAGCAGCTTTAGCGGGGGGGCCCCAGATACGCAGTATTTT
TRBJ2-3 | TRBV7-2 | . | few | CASSLALTATDTQYF | TGTGCCAGCAGTTTGGCTCTGACAGCGACAGATACGCAGTATTTT
TRBJ2-1 | TRBV4-3 | . | few | CASSQDVGGTHNEQFF | TGCGCCAGCAGCCAAGACGTCGGGGGGACACACAATGAGCAGTTCTTC